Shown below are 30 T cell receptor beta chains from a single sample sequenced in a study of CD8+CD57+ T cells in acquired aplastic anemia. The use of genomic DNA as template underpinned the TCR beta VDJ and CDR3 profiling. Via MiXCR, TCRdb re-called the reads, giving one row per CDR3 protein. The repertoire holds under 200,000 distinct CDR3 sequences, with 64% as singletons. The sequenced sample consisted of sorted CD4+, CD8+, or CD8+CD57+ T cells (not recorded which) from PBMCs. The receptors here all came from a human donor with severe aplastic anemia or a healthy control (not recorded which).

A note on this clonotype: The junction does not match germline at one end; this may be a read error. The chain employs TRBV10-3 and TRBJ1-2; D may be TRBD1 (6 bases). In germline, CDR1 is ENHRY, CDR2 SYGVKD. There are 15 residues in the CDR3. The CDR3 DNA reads TGTGCCAGCAGTTACTCATACAGGGACCTGGGAGGCTACACCTTC. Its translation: CASSYSYRDLGGYTF.

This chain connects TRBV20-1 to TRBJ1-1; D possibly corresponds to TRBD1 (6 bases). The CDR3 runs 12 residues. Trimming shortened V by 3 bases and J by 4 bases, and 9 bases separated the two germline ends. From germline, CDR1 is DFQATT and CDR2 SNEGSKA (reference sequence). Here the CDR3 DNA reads TGCAGTGCTAGTCGACAGGCCACTGAAGCTTTCTTT. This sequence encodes CSASRQATEAFF.

This chain's CDR3 is CASTPNGGGEQYF. CDR3 nucleotide sequence: TGTGCCAGTACTCCAAACGGCGGGGGCGAGCAGTACTTC. The rearrangement links TRBV19 to TRBJ2-7, with TRBD2 identical over 7 bases. Trimming at V came to 7 bases and at J to 6 bases, leaving 9 bases not matched to a gene. This CDR3 is 13 amino acids long. Germline values: CDR1 LNHDA, CDR2 SQIVND (reference sequence). Based on the CDR3 plus reference TRBV19 and TRBJ2-7, the full variable domain is DGGITQSPKYLFRKEGQNVTLSCEQNLNHDAMYWYRQDPGQGLRLIYYSQIVNDFQKGDIAEGYSVSREKKESFPLTVTSAQKNPTAFYLCASTPNGGGEQYFGPGTRLTVT.

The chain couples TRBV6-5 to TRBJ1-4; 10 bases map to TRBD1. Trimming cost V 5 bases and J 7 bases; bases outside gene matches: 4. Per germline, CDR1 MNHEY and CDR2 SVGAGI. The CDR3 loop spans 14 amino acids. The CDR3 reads CASSEGQGVEKLFF. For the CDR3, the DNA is TGTGCCAGCAGTGAAGGACAGGGGGTTGAAAAACTGTTTTTT.

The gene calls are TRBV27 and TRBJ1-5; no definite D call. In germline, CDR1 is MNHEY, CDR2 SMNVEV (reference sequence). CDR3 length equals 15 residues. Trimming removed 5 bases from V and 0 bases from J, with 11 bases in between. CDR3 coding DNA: TGTGCCAGCAGTAGCGGGATGGGTAGCAATCAGCCCCAGCATTTT. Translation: CASSSGMGSNQPQHF.

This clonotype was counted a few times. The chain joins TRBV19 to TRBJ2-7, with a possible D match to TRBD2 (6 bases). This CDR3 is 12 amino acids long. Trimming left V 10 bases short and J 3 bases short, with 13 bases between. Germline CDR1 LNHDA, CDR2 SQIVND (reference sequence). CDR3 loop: CATTGVNYEQYF. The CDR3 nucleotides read TGTGCCACTACGGGAGTAAACTACGAGCAGTACTTC.

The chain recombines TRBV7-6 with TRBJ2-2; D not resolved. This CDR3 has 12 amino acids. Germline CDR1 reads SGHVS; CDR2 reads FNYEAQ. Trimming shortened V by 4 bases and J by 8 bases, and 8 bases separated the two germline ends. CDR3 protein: CASSSLVGELFF. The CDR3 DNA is TGTGCCAGCAGCTCCCTGGTAGGGGAGCTGTTTTTT.

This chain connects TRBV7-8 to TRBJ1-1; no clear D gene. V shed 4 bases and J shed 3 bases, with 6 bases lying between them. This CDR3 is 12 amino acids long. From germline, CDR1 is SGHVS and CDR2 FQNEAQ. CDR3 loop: CASSSRYTEAFF. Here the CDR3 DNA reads TGTGCCAGCAGCTCCAGGTACACTGAAGCTTTCTTT.

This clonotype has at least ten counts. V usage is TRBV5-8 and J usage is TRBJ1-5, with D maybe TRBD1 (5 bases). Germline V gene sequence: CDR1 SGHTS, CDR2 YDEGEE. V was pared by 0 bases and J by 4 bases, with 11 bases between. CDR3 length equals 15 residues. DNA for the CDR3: TGTGCCAGCAGCTTGGGGCGGGCAGGGAATCAGCCCCAGCATTTT. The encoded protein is CASSLGRAGNQPQHF.

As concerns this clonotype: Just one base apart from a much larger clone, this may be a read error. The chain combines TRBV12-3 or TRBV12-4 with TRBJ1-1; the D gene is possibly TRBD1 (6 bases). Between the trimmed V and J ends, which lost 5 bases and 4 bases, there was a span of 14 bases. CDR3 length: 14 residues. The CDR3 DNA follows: TGTGCCAGCAGTCCCACAGGGTCCGGCACTGAAGCTTTCTTT. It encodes CASSPTGSGTEAFF.

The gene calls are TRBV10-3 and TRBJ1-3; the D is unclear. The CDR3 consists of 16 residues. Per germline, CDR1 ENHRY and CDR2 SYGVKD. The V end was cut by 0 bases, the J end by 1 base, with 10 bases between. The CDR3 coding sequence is TGTGCCATCAGTGAGTCGACACTTCGTTCTGGAAACACCATATATTTT. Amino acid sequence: CAISESTLRSGNTIYF.

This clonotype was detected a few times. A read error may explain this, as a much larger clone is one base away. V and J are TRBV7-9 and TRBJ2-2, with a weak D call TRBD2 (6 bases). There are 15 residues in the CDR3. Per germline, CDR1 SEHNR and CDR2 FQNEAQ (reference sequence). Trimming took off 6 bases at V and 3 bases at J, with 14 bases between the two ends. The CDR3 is CASSLVGGHTGELFF. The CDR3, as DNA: TGTGCCAGCAGTTTGGTGGGGGGACACACCGGGGAGCTGTTTTTT.

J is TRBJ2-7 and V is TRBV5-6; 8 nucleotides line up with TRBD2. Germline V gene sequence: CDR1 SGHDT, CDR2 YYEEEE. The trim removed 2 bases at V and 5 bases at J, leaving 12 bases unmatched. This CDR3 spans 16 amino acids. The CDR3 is CASSFTTITSGHEQYF. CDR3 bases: TGTGCCAGCAGCTTTACTACCATAACTAGCGGCCACGAGCAGTACTTC.

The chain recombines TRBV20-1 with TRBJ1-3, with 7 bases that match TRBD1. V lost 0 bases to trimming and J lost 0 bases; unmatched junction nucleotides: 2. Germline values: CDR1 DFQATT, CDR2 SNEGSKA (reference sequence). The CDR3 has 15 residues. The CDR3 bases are TGCAGTGCTAGAGATGGGACAGCCTCTGGAAACACCATATATTTT. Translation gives CSARDGTASGNTIYF.

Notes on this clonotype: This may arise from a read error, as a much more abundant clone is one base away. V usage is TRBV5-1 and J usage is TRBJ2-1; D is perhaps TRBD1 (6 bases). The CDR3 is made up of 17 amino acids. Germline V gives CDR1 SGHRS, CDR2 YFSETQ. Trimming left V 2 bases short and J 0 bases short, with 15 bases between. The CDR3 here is CASSFLSQGFSYNEQFF. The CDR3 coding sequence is TGCGCCAGCAGCTTTCTCTCCCAGGGGTTCTCCTACAATGAGCAGTTCTTC.

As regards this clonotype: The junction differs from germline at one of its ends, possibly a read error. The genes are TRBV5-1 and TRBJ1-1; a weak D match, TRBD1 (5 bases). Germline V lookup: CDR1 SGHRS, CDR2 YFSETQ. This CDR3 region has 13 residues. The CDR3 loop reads CASSLTGNTEAFF. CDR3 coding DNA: TGTGCCAGCAGTCTCACAGGGAACACTGAAGCTTTCTTT.

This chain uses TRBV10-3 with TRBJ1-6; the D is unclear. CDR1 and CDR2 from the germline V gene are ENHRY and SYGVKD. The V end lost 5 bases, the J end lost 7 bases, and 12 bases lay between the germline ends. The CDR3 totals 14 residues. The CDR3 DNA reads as TGTGCCATCAGTATGACCGAGGGAAATTCACCCCTCCACTTT. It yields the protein CAISMTEGNSPLHF.

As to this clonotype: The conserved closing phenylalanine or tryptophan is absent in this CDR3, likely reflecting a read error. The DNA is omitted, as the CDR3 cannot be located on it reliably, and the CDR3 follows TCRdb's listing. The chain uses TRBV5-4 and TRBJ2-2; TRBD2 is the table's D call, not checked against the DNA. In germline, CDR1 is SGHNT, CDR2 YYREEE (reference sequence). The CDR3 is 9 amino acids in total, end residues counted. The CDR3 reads CASSLTGTL.

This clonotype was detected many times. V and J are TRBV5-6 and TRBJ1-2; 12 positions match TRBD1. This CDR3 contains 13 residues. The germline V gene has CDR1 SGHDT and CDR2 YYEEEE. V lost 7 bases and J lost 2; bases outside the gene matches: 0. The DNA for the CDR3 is TGTGCCAGCGGGACAGGGGGCAACTATGGCTACACCTTC. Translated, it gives CASGTGGNYGYTF.

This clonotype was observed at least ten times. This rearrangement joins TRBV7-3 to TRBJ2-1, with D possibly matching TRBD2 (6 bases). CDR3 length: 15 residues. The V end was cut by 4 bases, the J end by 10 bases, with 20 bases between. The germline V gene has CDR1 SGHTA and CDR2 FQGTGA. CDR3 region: CASSSYPNPSDEQFF. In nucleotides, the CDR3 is TGTGCCAGCAGCTCCTACCCAAACCCTAGCGACGAGCAGTTCTTC.

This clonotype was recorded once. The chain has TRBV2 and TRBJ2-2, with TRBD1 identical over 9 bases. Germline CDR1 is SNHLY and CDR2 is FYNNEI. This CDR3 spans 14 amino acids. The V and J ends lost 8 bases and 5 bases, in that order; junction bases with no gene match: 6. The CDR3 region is CASVRDRETGELFF. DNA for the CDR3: TGTGCCAGCGTCCGGGACAGGGAAACCGGGGAGCTGTTTTTT.

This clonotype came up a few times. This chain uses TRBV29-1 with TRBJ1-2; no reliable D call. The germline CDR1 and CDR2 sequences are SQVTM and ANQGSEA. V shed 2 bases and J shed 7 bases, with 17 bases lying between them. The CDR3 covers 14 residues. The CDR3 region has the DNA TGCAGCGTTGAATTAGCGGCAGTCGGCCCTGGCTACACCTTC. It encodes CSVELAAVGPGYTF.

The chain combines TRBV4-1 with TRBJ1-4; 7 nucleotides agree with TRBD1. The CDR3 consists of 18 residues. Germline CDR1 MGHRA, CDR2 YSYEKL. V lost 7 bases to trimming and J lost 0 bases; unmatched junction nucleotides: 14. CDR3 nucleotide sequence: TGCGCCAGCAACAAAGGGACAGTCTGGCCTGCAACTAATGAAAAACTGTTTTTT. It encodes CASNKGTVWPATNEKLFF.

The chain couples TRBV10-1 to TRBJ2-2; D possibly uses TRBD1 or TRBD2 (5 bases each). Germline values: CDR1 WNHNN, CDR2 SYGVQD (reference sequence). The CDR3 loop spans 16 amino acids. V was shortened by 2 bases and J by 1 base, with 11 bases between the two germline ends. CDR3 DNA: TGCGCCAGCAGTGAGGGCCGGGACCGGAACACCGGGGAGCTGTTTTTT. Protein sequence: CASSEGRDRNTGELFF.

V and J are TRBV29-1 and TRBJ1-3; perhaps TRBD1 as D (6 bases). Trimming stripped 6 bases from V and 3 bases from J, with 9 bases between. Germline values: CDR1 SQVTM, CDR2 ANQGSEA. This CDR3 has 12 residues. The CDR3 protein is CSVAGDGNTIYF. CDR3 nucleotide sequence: TGCAGCGTGGCAGGGGATGGAAACACCATATATTTT.

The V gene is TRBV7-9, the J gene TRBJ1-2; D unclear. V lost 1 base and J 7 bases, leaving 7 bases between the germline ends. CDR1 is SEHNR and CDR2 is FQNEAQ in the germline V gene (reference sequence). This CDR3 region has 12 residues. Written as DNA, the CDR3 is TGTGCCAGCAGCTTAGGCCCACCTGGCTACACCTTC. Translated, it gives CASSLGPPGYTF.

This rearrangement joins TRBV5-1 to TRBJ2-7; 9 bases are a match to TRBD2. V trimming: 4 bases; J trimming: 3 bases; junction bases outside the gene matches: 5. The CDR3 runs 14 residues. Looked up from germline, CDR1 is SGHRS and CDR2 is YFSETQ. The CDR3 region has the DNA TGCGCCAGCAGCCCTAGCGGGATCGACTACGAGCAGTACTTC. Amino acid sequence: CASSPSGIDYEQYF.

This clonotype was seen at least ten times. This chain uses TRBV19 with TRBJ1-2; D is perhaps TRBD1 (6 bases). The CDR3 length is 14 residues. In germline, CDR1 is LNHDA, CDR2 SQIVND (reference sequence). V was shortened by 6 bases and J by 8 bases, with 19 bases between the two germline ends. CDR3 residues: CASRERTVPGGYTF. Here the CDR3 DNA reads TGTGCCAGTAGGGAACGGACAGTCCCGGGGGGCTACACCTTC.

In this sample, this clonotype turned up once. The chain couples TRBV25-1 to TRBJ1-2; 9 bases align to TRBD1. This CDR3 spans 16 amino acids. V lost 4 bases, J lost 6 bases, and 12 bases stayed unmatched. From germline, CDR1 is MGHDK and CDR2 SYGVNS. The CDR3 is CASSVSLGQGGNGYTF. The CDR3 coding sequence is TGTGCCAGCAGTGTATCCCTGGGACAGGGAGGGAATGGCTACACCTTC.

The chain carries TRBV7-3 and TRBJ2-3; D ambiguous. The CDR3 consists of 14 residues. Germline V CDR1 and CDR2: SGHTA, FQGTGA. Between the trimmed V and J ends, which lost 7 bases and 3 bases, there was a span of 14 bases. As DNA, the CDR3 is TGTGCCAGCACCCACACCGGAGCTACAGATACGCAGTATTTT. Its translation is CASTHTGATDTQYF.